Shown below are 26 T cell receptor beta chains from a single sample sequenced in a study of T-cell memory formation after mild COVID-19. TCRdb reprocessed the 5' RACE reads via MiXCR and lists one record per CDR3 protein. The sample includes fewer than 40,000 distinct CDR3 sequences, about 7.7% seen only once; the top ten take less than 30%. The sample was PBMCs or a T cell subset sorted from them (not recorded which). All receptors come from a young man who had mild COVID-19 (a few samples of this study predate the infection). Cell type and time point are not known.

Concerning this clonotype itself: A much larger clone sits a single nucleotide away, making a read error possible. The rearrangement links TRBV6-2 or TRBV6-3 to TRBJ2-3; TRBD1 aligns across 9 bases. Near its end, the DNA agrees better with TRBJ1-5, so the J call may be wrong. The CDR3 loop spans 16 amino acids. Looked up from germline, CDR1 is MNHEY and CDR2 is SVGEGT. CDR3 coding DNA: TGTGCCAGTTTTGGGACAGGGTACAGGGTCACAGATACGCAGCATTTT. This translates into CASFGTGYRVTDTQHF.

This clonotype was counted ten times or more. This chain connects TRBV5-6 to TRBJ2-5, with D perhaps being TRBD1 or TRBD2 (5 bases each). Trimming took off 2 bases at V and 5 bases at J, with 13 bases between the two ends. The germline V gene encodes CDR1 SGHDT and CDR2 YYEEEE. This CDR3 has 14 residues. DNA for the CDR3: TGTGCCAGCAGCTTCGGGGCCATGTGGGAGACCCAGTACTTC. Its protein product is CASSFGAMWETQYF.

There are many counts of this clonotype. This chain joins TRBV4-3 and TRBJ2-7; D possibly corresponds to TRBD2 (5 bases). Germline CDR1 and CDR2: LGHNA and YSLEER. This CDR3 spans 18 amino acids. Trimming took 8 bases from V and 4 from J, leaving 30 bases between them. For the CDR3, the DNA is TGCGCCAGCCAGCCAAGGGCGGAGCGGCCCCCTAATTATTACGAGCAGTACGTC. It translates to CASQPRAERPPNYYEQYV.

Ten or more counts support this clonotype. The chain carries TRBV5-1 and TRBJ2-3; D is unclear. The ends were cut back, 5 bases at V and 4 bases at J, with 14 bases in the middle. This CDR3 spans 14 amino acids. CDR1 SGHRS and CDR2 YFSETQ come from the germline V gene. This chain's CDR3 is CASRSRSPPDTQYF. The CDR3 DNA reads TGCGCCAGCAGGAGTCGTAGCCCCCCAGATACGCAGTATTTT. Complete variable domain (other parts from reference TRBV5-1 and TRBJ2-3): KAGVTQTPRYLIKTRGQQVTLSCSPISGHRSVSWYQQTPGQGLQFLFEYFSETQRNKGNFPGRFSGRQFSNSRSEMNVSTLELGDSALYLCASRSRSPPDTQYFGPGTRLTVL.

This clonotype was counted ten times or more. The chain couples TRBV30 to TRBJ1-2; TRBD1 matches 7 bases. Germline V lookup: CDR1 GTSNPN, CDR2 SVGIG (reference sequence). V was pared by 3 bases and J by 5 bases, with 6 bases of the junction left unmatched. CDR3 size: 13 residues. In nucleotides, the CDR3 is TGTGCCTGGAGAACTCAGGGGGGGTATGGCTACACCTTC. It encodes CAWRTQGGYGYTF.

This clonotype has a count of ten or more. The V gene is TRBV5-1, the J gene TRBJ2-6, with unresolved D. Germline V gene lookup returns CDR1 SGHRS and CDR2 YFSETQ. This CDR3 is 14 amino acids long. The ends were cut back, 4 bases at V and 0 bases at J, with 5 bases in the middle. The CDR3 coding sequence is TGCGCCAGCAGCGCCTCCTCTGGGGCCAACGTCCTGACTTTC. Protein product: CASSASSGANVLTF.

This clonotype was seen repeatedly, ten times or more. This chain joins TRBV10-3 and TRBJ1-1; 7 bases match TRBD1. Per germline, CDR1 ENHRY and CDR2 SYGVKD. The junction had 11 bases not matched to a gene; V was cut back by 3 bases and J by 10 bases. The CDR3 totals 14 residues. The CDR3 DNA is TGTGCCATCAGTGACCCGTTGATGACAGGGATAGCTTTCTTT. This encodes CAISDPLMTGIAFF.

This clonotype appeared many times. V is TRBV12-3 or TRBV12-4 and J is TRBJ1-2; no clear D. V shed 6 bases and J shed 0 bases, with 8 bases lying between them. The CDR3 sequence is 13 residues long. CDR3 sequence (DNA): TGTGCCAGCAGACCGGGATCTAACTATGGCTACACCTTC. Protein sequence: CASRPGSNYGYTF.

This clonotype came up many times. The V call is TRBV5-1, the J call TRBJ2-3, with D unresolved. Germline V gene lookup returns CDR1 SGHRS and CDR2 YFSETQ. The CDR3 is 14 residues long. V was cut by 5 bases and J by 3 bases, with 13 bases left in between. The chain's CDR3 is CASRVFWGTDTQYF. Written as DNA, the CDR3 is TGCGCCAGCAGAGTGTTTTGGGGTACAGATACGCAGTATTTT.

This clonotype has at least ten counts. The chain couples TRBV7-9 to TRBJ1-2; D unresolved. This CDR3 has 14 residues. Germline V CDR1 and CDR2: SEHNR, FQNEAQ (reference sequence). V lost 0 bases and J 4 bases, leaving 9 bases between the germline ends. CDR3 amino acids: CASSLAEGSYGYTF. Written as DNA, the CDR3 is TGTGCCAGCAGCTTAGCCGAAGGATCCTATGGCTACACCTTC.

This clonotype has a count of ten or more. J is TRBJ1-3 and V is TRBV4-1; tentative D call: TRBD1 (5 bases). The CDR3 totals 18 residues. V was cut by 4 bases and J by 2 bases, with 21 bases left in between. Per the germline V gene, CDR1 is MGHRA and CDR2 is YSYEKL. The CDR3 nucleotides are TGCGCCAGCAGCCCATGGGAGGAGGGGCACCCAACTGGAAACACCATATATTTT. Amino acid sequence: CASSPWEEGHPTGNTIYF.

This clonotype showed up many times. The chain's CDR3 is CASSQSRPSGNTIYF. The CDR3 nucleotides read TGTGCCAGCAGCCAATCCAGGCCCTCTGGAAACACCATATATTTT. The chain has TRBV16 and TRBJ1-3; D is unclear. Germline CDR1 and CDR2: KGHSY and FQNENV. Trimming removed 0 bases from V and 0 bases from J, with 6 bases in between. This CDR3 contains 15 residues.

This clonotype was counted between two and nine times. This chain links TRBV9 with TRBJ1-6; the D is unclear. This CDR3 contains 13 residues. V gave up 1 base and J gave up 9 bases, with 8 bases separating them. Germline CDR1 and CDR2: SGDLS and YYNGEE. The DNA for the CDR3 is TGTGCCAGCAGCGTATCGGGGTCTTCACCCCTCCACTTT. Encoded protein: CASSVSGSSPLHF. Combining the CDR3 with reference TRBV9 and TRBJ1-6 gives the whole variable domain DSGVTQTPKHLITATGQRVTLRCSPRSGDLSVYWYQQSLDQGLQFLIQYYNGEERAKGNILERFSAQQFPDLHSELNLSSLELGDSALYFCASSVSGSSPLHFGNGTRLTVT.

This clonotype was detected many times. The V call is TRBV6-6, the J call TRBJ1-2, with D unclear. The CDR3 has 14 residues. Deletions cut 7 bases from V and 8 bases from J, with 20 bases between. The germline CDR1 and CDR2 sequences are MNHNY and SVGAGI (reference sequence). CDR3 amino acids: CASTPRPGRSGYTF. CDR3 DNA sequence: TGTGCCAGCACCCCTAGGCCCGGAAGGAGCGGCTACACCTTC.

The table lists this clonotype with many counts. This chain uses TRBV20-1 with TRBJ1-1; 8 bases align to TRBD1. V lost 8 bases and J lost 5; bases outside the gene matches: 13. CDR1 is DFQATT and CDR2 is SNEGSKA in the germline V gene (reference sequence). This CDR3 contains 14 residues. In DNA, the CDR3 is TGCAGTCTTGAAGGGACAGGAAGAGATACTGAAGCTTTCTTT. Its protein is CSLEGTGRDTEAFF.

The table lists this clonotype with many counts. V gene TRBV5-6 combines with J gene TRBJ2-1; D remains ambiguous. Trimming took off 4 bases at V and 5 bases at J, with 7 bases between the two ends. Germline CDR1 reads SGHDT; CDR2 reads YYEEEE. This CDR3 is 12 amino acids long. The CDR3 here is CASSVDHNEQFF. The CDR3 DNA reads as TGTGCCAGCAGCGTCGACCACAATGAGCAGTTCTTC.

The chain carries TRBV11-2 and TRBJ2-7; D gene ambiguous. CDR3 length: 13 residues. V lost 3 bases and J lost 0, with 6 bases in between. From germline, CDR1 is SGHAT and CDR2 FQNNGV. CDR3 nucleotide sequence: TGTGCCAGCAGCTTGGGCGGCTCCTACGAGCAGTACGTC. It is translated as CASSLGGSYEQYV.

This clonotype appeared many times. The chain uses TRBV4-3 and TRBJ2-3; 8 bases agree with TRBD2. The CDR3 contains 12 residues. With 3 bases clipped from V and 10 bases from J, the junction kept 3 bases outside the gene matches. Germline V gene lookup returns CDR1 LGHNA and CDR2 YSLEER. In DNA form, the CDR3 reads TGCGCCAGCAGCCAGACTAGCGAAGCGCAGTATTTT. Its protein is CASSQTSEAQYF.

The sample holds many counts of this clonotype. The rearrangement joins TRBV7-9 to TRBJ1-1, with D unclear. The ends were cut back, 2 bases at V and 3 bases at J, with 10 bases in the middle. The CDR3 runs 14 residues. The V gene's germline CDR1 is SEHNR and CDR2 FQNEAQ (reference sequence). CDR3 nucleotides: TGTGCCAGCAGCTTACGCGGATTGGACACTGAAGCTTTCTTT. It is translated as CASSLRGLDTEAFF. Full variable domain (missing parts from reference TRBV7-9 and TRBJ1-1): DTGVSQNPRHKITKRGQNVTFRCDPISEHNRLYWYRQTLGQGPEFLTYFQNEAQLEKSRLLSDRFSAERPKGSFSTLEIQRTEQGDSAMYLCASSLRGLDTEAFFGQGTRLTVV.

There are many counts of this clonotype. This rearrangement joins TRBV12-3 or TRBV12-4 to TRBJ2-2; 9 bases align to TRBD1. V lost 5 bases, J lost 3 bases, and 4 bases stayed unmatched. The CDR3 covers 15 residues. CDR3 in DNA: TGTGCCAGCAGTAAGACAGGGGGATACACCGGGGAGCTGTTTTTT. This codes for CASSKTGGYTGELFF.

The chain uses TRBV7-8 and TRBJ2-7, with D maybe TRBD2 (6 bases). Germline lookup yields CDR1 SGHVS and CDR2 FQNEAQ. V lost 0 bases, J lost 2 bases, and 14 bases lay in between. The CDR3 sequence is 16 residues long. CDR3 nucleotide sequence: TGTGCCAGCAGCTTAGCGGAGGGCGGTCCAACCTACGAGCAGTACTTC. Amino acid sequence: CASSLAEGGPTYEQYF.

This clonotype was counted ten times or more. The chain couples TRBV6-6 to TRBJ2-2; possible D gene TRBD1, 6 bases. CDR3 size: 14 residues. CDR1 MNHNY and CDR2 SVGAGI come from the germline V gene (reference sequence). Trimming took off 4 bases at V and 8 bases at J, with 14 bases between the two ends. The CDR3 reads CASSSAQGAGELFF. CDR3 in DNA: TGTGCCAGCAGTTCGGCACAGGGAGCAGGGGAGCTGTTTTTT.

Ten or more counts support this clonotype. The chain links TRBV7-2 to TRBJ1-2; D not certain. Deletions cut 5 bases from V and 4 bases from J, with 14 bases between. The CDR3 is 14 amino acids. Germline V gene lookup returns CDR1 SGHTA and CDR2 FQGNSA. The CDR3 spells CASSPDGATYGYTF. Written as DNA, the CDR3 is TGTGCCAGCAGCCCTGATGGAGCTACCTATGGCTACACCTTC.

This clonotype was detected many times. The chain recombines TRBV7-2 with TRBJ2-3, with a tentative D call TRBD2 (5 bases). The CDR3 consists of 14 residues. V lost 3 bases to trimming and J lost 1 base, with 8 bases between them. Germline values: CDR1 SGHTA, CDR2 FQGNSA. CDR3 protein: CASSFKAGTDTQYF. DNA for the CDR3: TGTGCCAGCAGCTTCAAAGCGGGCACAGATACGCAGTATTTT.

This clonotype was detected many times. The CDR3 loop is CASSLHYGYTF. CDR3 DNA sequence: TGTGCCAGCAGTTTACACTATGGCTACACCTTC. The chain recombines TRBV12-3 or TRBV12-4 with TRBJ1-2; no clear D gene. The CDR3 is made up of 11 amino acids. V shed 2 bases and J shed 3 bases, with 1 base lying between them.

This clonotype was observed at least ten times. This sequence joins TRBV5-1 and TRBJ2-7; the D gene is possibly TRBD1 (7 bases). From germline, CDR1 is SGHRS and CDR2 YFSETQ. The CDR3 totals 14 residues. The ends were cut back, 0 bases at V and 12 bases at J, with 19 bases in the middle. CDR3 bases: TGCGCCAGCAGCTTGGGAAGCAGGGGGGCGATGGTGTACTTC. It is translated as CASSLGSRGAMVYF.